Presented here are 26 T cell receptor beta chains from one specimen sequenced in a study of shared clonotypes between healthy human individuals (dated by TCRdb to 2018 to 2020). Library generation was performed with the immunoSEQ multiplex PCR assay. The immuneACCESS repertoire file appears here via TCRdb, limited to in-frame rearrangements. These files lack a portion of the clones; in checked studies, under half of the deficit traces to unresolved V genes, and the cause of the others is not known. This sample is represented by around 2.5 million clones; roughly 93% of them were singletons. Clones ranked in the top ten supply 0.35% to 0.45% of the sample. Specimen: naive CD4+ T cells from PBMCs. The cell subset or site label, read with the paper, signifies: CD45RA+ positively selected. The source of these receptors is a man between 18 and 29 years old in good health. Some clones in this sample may be carry-over from other donors' samples.

The rearrangement uses TRBV30 and TRBJ2-3; tentatively, D is TRBD1 (5 bases). Germline CDR1 reads GTSNPN; CDR2 reads SVGIG (reference sequence). Trimming stripped 3 bases from V and 0 bases from J, with 13 bases between. The CDR3 covers 15 residues. CDR3 DNA sequence: TGTGCCTGGAGGAGAAGGACAAGTAGCACAGATACGCAGTATTTT. Protein sequence: CAWRRRTSSTDTQYF.

About this clone itself: Other DNA variants within this sample encode the same CDR3. The chain has TRBV28 and TRBJ2-3; D may correspond to TRBD1 or TRBD2 (5 bases each). With 5 bases removed from V and 1 base from J, the gap between germline ends came to 10 bases. The length of the CDR3 is 14 residues. Germline CDR1 reads MDHEN; CDR2 reads SYDVKM. DNA of the CDR3: TGTGCCAGCAGTCCCCTGGGGGGCACAGATACGCAGTATTTT. Protein product: CASSPLGGTDTQYF.

CDR3 in amino acids: CASSTGQGIEKLFF. The CDR3 DNA sequence: TGCGCCAGCAGCACGGGACAGGGGATCGAAAAACTGTTTTTT. V and J are TRBV5-1 and TRBJ1-4; 10 bases are a match to TRBD1. The V and J ends lost 4 bases and 8 bases, in that order; junction bases with no gene match: 5. Germline-derived CDR1 and CDR2 are SGHRS and YFSETQ. The CDR3 extends over 14 amino acids.

The chain has TRBV9 and TRBJ1-2; D is undetermined. The germline V and J ends were trimmed by 3 bases and 4 bases, with 7 bases remaining between them. Germline CDR1 reads SGDLS; CDR2 reads YYNGEE. The CDR3 sequence is 12 residues long. CDR3 sequence: CASSDYSYGYTF. DNA of the CDR3: TGTGCCAGCAGCGATTACAGCTATGGCTACACCTTC.

CDR3 nucleotides: TGTGCCAGCACCTTGCAGGGGGCCGGGGGGGAGCAGTACTTC. Its protein is CASTLQGAGGEQYF. The genes are TRBV2 and TRBJ2-7; D perhaps matches TRBD1 (8 bases). Germline values: CDR1 SNHLY, CDR2 FYNNEI. Trimming removed 7 bases from V and 7 bases from J, with 20 bases in between. The CDR3 spans 14 residues. Using reference TRBV2 and TRBJ2-7 for the parts outside the CDR3, the full variable domain is EPEVTQTPSHQVTQMGQEVILRCVPISNHLYFYWYRQILGQKVEFLVSFYNNEISEKSEIFDDQFSVERPDGSNFTLKIRSTKLEDSAMYFCASTLQGAGGEQYFGPGTRLTVT.

The gene calls are TRBV4-2 and TRBJ2-6; D may be TRBD1 (6 bases). V lost 0 bases to trimming and J lost 3 bases, with 15 bases between them. The CDR3 extends over 18 amino acids. Per the germline V gene, CDR1 is LGHNA and CDR2 is YNFKEQ. The chain's CDR3 is CASSQDLGGLDGANVLTF. In DNA, the CDR3 is TGTGCCAGCAGCCAAGATCTTGGGGGCCTTGATGGGGCCAACGTCCTGACTTTC.

CDR3: CASRAGQGYAGELFF. The CDR3 nucleotides read TGTGCCAGCAGGGCGGGACAGGGGTACGCCGGGGAGCTGTTTTTT. The rearrangement links TRBV6-1 to TRBJ2-2, with 10 bases that match TRBD1. This CDR3 is built from 15 residues. Unmatched junction bases numbered 7, after V lost 6 bases and J lost 6 bases. Per germline, CDR1 MNHNS and CDR2 SASEGT.

DNA of the CDR3: TGTGCCAGCAGCCCTCTGGAGGCACCCCAGCATTTT. This codes for CASSPLEAPQHF. V is TRBV28 and J is TRBJ1-5; D gene ambiguous. V was shortened by 6 bases and J by 10 bases, with 13 bases between the two germline ends. This CDR3 comprises 12 residues. Germline lookup yields CDR1 MDHEN and CDR2 SYDVKM.

Worth noting for this clone: The sample contains more than one DNA sequence encoding this CDR3. V gene TRBV7-2 combines with J gene TRBJ2-7, with 12 nucleotides matching TRBD2. Per germline, CDR1 SGHTA and CDR2 FQGNSA. Trimming removed 4 bases from V and 4 bases from J; junction bases left unmatched: 5. The CDR3 has 15 amino acids. DNA for the CDR3: TGTGCCAGCAGCTCGGGACTAGCGGGTAGTTACGAGCAGTACTTC. Protein: CASSSGLAGSYEQYF.

The rearrangement links TRBV28 to TRBJ1-5, with D possibly being TRBD1 (6 bases). CDR3 length equals 17 residues. Germline lookup yields CDR1 MDHEN and CDR2 SYDVKM. V was clipped by 7 bases and J by 2 bases, with 21 bases between them. DNA of the CDR3: TGTGCCAGCAACACCGCGGGGGCCGCCGGTCGCAATCAGCCCCAGCATTTT. Its translation is CASNTAGAAGRNQPQHF.

This chain links TRBV5-1 with TRBJ1-5; the match to TRBD1 covers 7 bases. CDR1 is SGHRS and CDR2 is YFSETQ in the germline V gene. Germline trimming cut 0 bases from V and 4 bases from J; bases unmatched to any gene: 4. CDR3 size: 15 residues. The chain's CDR3 is CASSLEGTANQPQHF. CDR3 DNA sequence: TGCGCCAGCAGCTTGGAGGGGACAGCGAATCAGCCCCAGCATTTT.

V is TRBV5-4 and J is TRBJ1-1; no clear D gene. CDR1 SGHNT and CDR2 YYREEE come from the germline V gene (reference sequence). This CDR3 has 12 amino acids. V was pared by 4 bases and J by 0 bases, with 4 bases between. The CDR3 sequence: CASSALNTEAFF. The CDR3 DNA sequence: TGTGCCAGCAGCGCATTGAACACTGAAGCTTTCTTT. Filled out from reference TRBV5-4 and TRBJ1-1, the complete variable domain reads ETGVTQSPTHLIKTRGQQVTLRCSSQSGHNTVSWYQQALGQGPQFIFQYYREEENGRGNFPPRFSGLQFPNYSSELNVNALELDDSALYLCASSALNTEAFFGQGTRLTVV.

This clone was detected only once. The chain recombines TRBV18 with TRBJ2-5; 9 bases map to TRBD2. CDR3 length equals 16 residues. The germline gives CDR1 KGHSH, CDR2 LQKENI. With V trimmed by 3 bases and J by 3 bases, 8 bases remained unmatched. CDR3 region: CASSPVESGRKETQYF. The CDR3 DNA reads as TGTGCCAGCTCACCGGTTGAAAGCGGGAGGAAAGAGACCCAGTACTTC.

The rearrangement joins TRBV19 to TRBJ2-7; D is uncertain. CDR3 length equals 16 residues. The V and J ends lost 9 bases and 3 bases respectively, with 24 bases between them. Germline CDR1 LNHDA, CDR2 SQIVND (reference sequence). The CDR3 nucleotides are TGTGCCAGAATTGCCGGGTCCACTTCATCCCTCTACGAGCAGTACTTC. Protein: CARIAGSTSSLYEQYF.

The V call is TRBV6-1, the J call TRBJ1-2, with TRBD1 as a possible D gene (5 bases). The germline CDR1 and CDR2 sequences are MNHNS and SASEGT. The ends were cut back, 1 base at V and 4 bases at J, with 10 bases in the middle. The CDR3 is made up of 14 amino acids. CDR3 coding DNA: TGTGCCAGCAGTGAAGAGGGACCCTTCTATGGCTACACCTTC. Protein product: CASSEEGPFYGYTF.

This chain's CDR3 is CASSVEVGGRSVSYNEQFF. The CDR3 DNA follows: TGTGCCAGCAGCGTAGAGGTCGGCGGGAGGTCTGTATCCTACAATGAGCAGTTCTTC. The chain combines TRBV9 with TRBJ2-1, with 8 bases matching TRBD2. CDR3 length equals 19 residues. Trimming at V came to 0 bases and at J to 1 base, leaving 12 bases not matched to a gene. Germline CDR1 and CDR2: SGDLS and YYNGEE.

The V gene is TRBV7-9, the J gene TRBJ1-2, with D uncertain. The CDR3 is 15 residues long. The germline V gene has CDR1 SEHNR and CDR2 FQNEAQ (reference sequence). The V and J ends lost 0 bases and 7 bases respectively, with 15 bases between them. The CDR3 DNA follows: TGTGCCAGCAGCTTAGCCTCGGGCCTCGTGGGTGGCTACACCTTC. Protein product: CASSLASGLVGGYTF.

The V gene is TRBV6-1, the J gene TRBJ1-5; unclear D gene. Germline CDR1 MNHNS, CDR2 SASEGT. The ends were cut back, 3 bases at V and 0 bases at J, with 6 bases in the middle. The CDR3 covers 14 residues. CDR3 protein: CASSETYSNQPQHF. The CDR3 nucleotides read TGTGCCAGCAGTGAGACCTATAGCAATCAGCCCCAGCATTTT.

The chain combines TRBV5-1 with TRBJ2-1; possible D gene TRBD1, 5 bases. In germline, CDR1 is SGHRS, CDR2 YFSETQ. The CDR3 is made up of 14 amino acids. The ends were cut back, 1 base at V and 4 bases at J, with 9 bases in the middle. The CDR3 here is CASSLYQGYNEQFF. CDR3 coding DNA: TGCGCCAGCAGCTTGTACCAGGGATACAATGAGCAGTTCTTC.

This clone was seen just once. The chain combines TRBV7-9 with TRBJ1-1; the D gene is possibly TRBD1 (6 bases). Germline values: CDR1 SEHNR, CDR2 FQNEAQ (reference sequence). This CDR3 has 13 residues. The germline V and J ends were trimmed by 5 bases and 7 bases, with 14 bases remaining between them. The CDR3 reads CASSRPGQVEAFF. The CDR3 coding sequence is TGTGCCAGCAGCCGCCCGGGACAAGTTGAAGCTTTCTTT.

The genes are TRBV28 and TRBJ1-2; 7 positions agree with TRBD1. CDR1 MDHEN and CDR2 SYDVKM come from the germline V gene. J gave up 5 bases and V 5 bases, and 11 bases lay outside the gene matches. There are 15 residues in the CDR3. The CDR3 bases are TGTGCCAGCAGTCCGCCGACAGGGTCGGGTTATGGCTACACCTTC. Its protein is CASSPPTGSGYGYTF.

The V and J genes are TRBV5-1 and TRBJ2-3; 11 nucleotides align to TRBD2. Looked up from germline, CDR1 is SGHRS and CDR2 is YFSETQ. Germline trimming cut 4 bases from V and 0 bases from J; bases unmatched to any gene: 4. The CDR3 runs 16 residues. CDR3 sequence: CASSDPSGGSTDTQYF. CDR3 DNA sequence: TGCGCCAGCAGCGACCCTAGCGGGGGGAGCACAGATACGCAGTATTTT.

Points on this clone: Different DNA sequences within this sample yield the same CDR3. The J gene is TRBJ2-3, the V gene TRBV7-2; 10 nucleotides line up with TRBD2. The germline V gene encodes CDR1 SGHTA and CDR2 FQGNSA. This CDR3 region has 16 residues. Trimming at V came to 1 base and at J to 1 base, leaving 2 bases not matched to a gene. The CDR3 nucleotides read TGTGCCAGCAGCTTAGTTGGGACTAGCGGCACAGATACGCAGTATTTT. It translates to CASSLVGTSGTDTQYF.

This chain links TRBV28 with TRBJ1-4, with no clear D. CDR3 size: 15 residues. CDR1 MDHEN and CDR2 SYDVKM come from the germline V gene. V shed 3 bases and J shed 3 bases, with 11 bases lying between them. Here the CDR3 reads CASSFVGRSNEKLFF. The CDR3 nucleotides are TGTGCCAGCAGTTTCGTTGGCCGTTCTAATGAAAAACTGTTTTTT.

V is TRBV7-3 and J is TRBJ1-1, with D unclear. The length of the CDR3 is 14 residues. V was shortened by 1 base and J by 3 bases, with 9 bases between the two germline ends. Germline assignment: CDR1 SGHTA and CDR2 FQGTGA. The chain's CDR3 is CASSLIPGHTEAFF. The CDR3 nucleotides are TGTGCCAGCAGCTTAATCCCAGGCCACACTGAAGCTTTCTTT.

The chain combines TRBV5-1 with TRBJ1-1; 12 positions agree with TRBD1. V was clipped by 0 bases and J by 7 bases; unmatched bases: 16. CDR1 is SGHRS, CDR2 YFSETQ, per germline. CDR3 length equals 19 residues. CDR3 residues: CASSLAGTGGEAGSREAFF. The CDR3 DNA follows: TGCGCCAGCAGCTTGGCCGGGACAGGGGGCGAAGCGGGGTCTCGTGAAGCTTTCTTT.